This TCR beta chain was identified during a study of early stage breast cancer tumors. Study as a whole: Most invasive tumors, about 75% of the 16, were ER+/PR+/HER2-. Samples were sequenced at approximately 9-fold average coverage.

Some clones are missing from TCRdb's copy, which holds only in-frame ones; the method was immunoSEQ multiplex PCR. The table lists about 72,000 clones, roughly 80% of them singletons. Trimming at V came to 4 bases and at J to 6 bases, leaving 5 bases not matched to a gene. The CDR3 consists of 13 residues. Germline V CDR1 and CDR2: SGHKS, YYEKEE (reference sequence). The chain couples TRBV5-5 to TRBJ2-3; 7 nucleotides align to TRBD2. The receptor was isolated from a person between 60 and 70 years old with breast cancer. Sequenced input: blood. CDR3 amino acids: CASSIWGGDTQYF. The CDR3 region has the DNA TGTGCCAGCAGCATTTGGGGAGGGGATACGCAGTATTTT. The complete variable domain, with remaining parts taken from reference TRBV5-5 and TRBJ2-3, reads DAGVTQSPTHLIKTRGQQVTLRCSPISGHKSVSWYQQVLGQGPQFIFQYYEKEERGRGNFPDRFSARQFPNYSSELNVNALLLGDSALYLCASSIWGGDTQYFGPGTRLTVL.